The subject of this entry is one T cell receptor (beta chain). The antigen is unknown. This record comes from a study of cytomegalovirus exposure and HLA in healthy donors. Study context: It was reported in a later analysis that the same platform had been used for the roughly 130 validation repertoires as for the approximately 670 first-cohort repertoires.

Findings and caveats of the study: The listing of about 150 TCR beta chains classed them as cytomegalovirus-associated.

Trimming removed 3 bases at V and 4 bases at J, with 13 bases between. The CDR3 runs 13 residues. Germline values: CDR1 SQVTM, CDR2 ANQGSEA. Using immunoSEQ multiplex PCR, the repertoire was profiled, and TCRdb retains in-frame clones only, with some absent. Of 160,000 or so clones in the sample, more than 70% are singletons; the top ten hold 2.5% to 3%. This sequence originates from a man younger than 35 in good health and CMV-seronegative. The sample was PBMCs. The chain uses TRBV29-1 and TRBJ2-7, with a tentative D call TRBD2 (6 bases). The CDR3 DNA reads TGCAGCGTTGAGTACGGGAGAAGGTACGAGCAGTACTTC. Translation gives CSVEYGRRYEQYF.